This T cell receptor beta chain comes out of a study of T cells in Graves' hyperthyroidism and ophthalmopathy. Overall study results and limits: The blood repertoire included most of the expanded thyroid clonotypes above 0.001. Stable hyperthyroidism was separated from ophthalmopathy by a model based on 13 V-J features.

In its sample, this clonotype was seen many times. Its antigen remains unidentified. Trimming removed 6 bases at V and 0 bases at J, with 14 bases between. Germline CDR1 and CDR2: DFQATT and SNEGSKA (reference sequence). This CDR3 has 15 residues. Drawn at first hyperthyroidism diagnosis, the blood sample preceded any ophthalmopathy symptoms. Amplified TCR beta CDR3 regions derived from RNA transcripts. TCR CDR3 regions were first amplified by RT-PCR with HTBI primers. TCRdb re-called the multiplex PCR reads with MiXCR, one entry per CDR3 protein. The data show some 600,000 distinct CDR3 sequences, with approximately 15% seen just once and 4.5% to 6% held by the top ten.

The clonotype originates from a woman between 25 and 40 years old with Graves' hyperthyroidism that later progressed to Graves' ophthalmopathy. The sample was blood. The chain has TRBV20-1 and TRBJ1-4; D is possibly TRBD1 (5 bases). The CDR3, as DNA: TGCAGTGCCCTGGGGGGATCTACAACTAATGAAAAACTGTTTTTT. It is translated as CSALGGSTTNEKLFF.